The 8 T cell receptor beta chains listed next were all sequenced from one sample in a study of identical twins. TCRdb reprocessed the 5' RACE reads with MiXCR, giving one entry per CDR3 protein. The sample records 1.5 million to 2 million distinct CDR3 sequences, about 31% being singletons. Sequences were obtained from cord blood. All receptors derive from a newborn girl in good health.

This clonotype was counted ten times or more. This chain joins TRBV28 and TRBJ1-5; D gene ambiguous. From germline, CDR1 is MDHEN and CDR2 SYDVKM. CDR3 length: 14 residues. With 6 bases removed from V and 1 base from J, the gap between germline ends came to 10 bases. The chain's CDR3 is CASSFGGSNQPQHF. CDR3 in DNA: TGTGCCAGCAGCTTCGGTGGGAGCAATCAGCCCCAGCATTTT.

The chain has TRBV29-1 and TRBJ2-3; the D is unclear. V was trimmed by 3 bases and J by 1 base, leaving 8 bases between them. In germline, CDR1 is SQVTM, CDR2 ANQGSEA. The length of the CDR3 is 13 residues. The CDR3 nucleotides are TGCAGCGTTGACTACAGTCGCACAGATACGCAGTATTTT. It specifies CSVDYSRTDTQYF.

This rearrangement joins TRBV20-1 to TRBJ2-2, with a tentative D call TRBD1 (5 bases). Germline V CDR1 and CDR2: DFQATT, SNEGSKA (reference sequence). The CDR3 has 14 amino acids. The V gene lost 3 bases and the J gene lost 0 bases, with 8 bases spanning the gap. The CDR3 DNA reads as TGCAGTGCTAGGCTACAGGCGAACACCGGGGAGCTGTTTTTT. Translation: CSARLQANTGELFF.

This clonotype has just a few counts. The chain is built from TRBV6-2 or TRBV6-3 and TRBJ2-5, with 7 bases matching TRBD1. The CDR3 loop spans 13 amino acids. The germline V gene encodes CDR1 MNHEY and CDR2 SVGEGT. Losses at the gene ends were 6 bases for V and 4 bases for J; bases not matched to a gene: 5. The chain's CDR3 is CASRRGRRETQYF. The CDR3 region has the DNA TGTGCCAGCAGAAGGGGGCGGAGAGAGACCCAGTACTTC.

Worth noting for this clonotype: The junction differs from germline at one of its ends, possibly a read error. V is TRBV28 and J is TRBJ1-2; D might be TRBD1 (5 bases). The CDR3 contains 14 residues. Germline V gives CDR1 MDHEN, CDR2 SYDVKM. CDR3 protein: CASRPGTVNCGYTF. DNA of the CDR3: TGTGCCAGTAGACCCGGGACGGTTAACTGTGGCTACACCTTC.

This clonotype has a count of ten or more. The rearrangement links TRBV29-1 to TRBJ1-2; tentatively, D is TRBD1 (6 bases). Trimming took off 4 bases at V and 5 bases at J, with 11 bases between the two ends. In germline, CDR1 is SQVTM, CDR2 ANQGSEA. This CDR3 contains 12 residues. The CDR3, as DNA: TGCAGCGTTGGCGGGGGCTTTTATGGCTACACCTTC. Translated: CSVGGGFYGYTF.

CDR3: CAIQDGTGGTDTQYF. CDR3 sequence (DNA): TGTGCCATCCAGGACGGGACAGGGGGCACAGATACGCAGTATTTT. This sequence joins TRBV10-3 and TRBJ2-3, with 10 bases lining up with TRBD1. The germline gives CDR1 ENHRY, CDR2 SYGVKD. The CDR3 spans 15 residues. Trimming cost V 8 bases and J 1 base; bases outside gene matches: 6.

On this clonotype: Being one base from a much bigger clone, this may be a read error. This sequence joins TRBV5-1 and TRBJ2-4, with TRBD1 matching over 7 bases. CDR3 size: 14 residues. The V gene end was trimmed by 4 bases and the J gene end by 1 base; junction bases not matched to a gene: 2. Germline V CDR1 and CDR2: SGHRS, YFSETQ. CDR3 bases: TGCGCCAGCAGCACGGGACAGGCCAAAAACATTCAGTACTTC. It yields the protein CASSTGQAKNIQYF.